The 22 T cell receptor beta chains in this list originate from one sample, sequenced in a study of regulatory T cells in long-lasting Graves disease (dated by TCRdb to the early 2020s). The method was multiplex PCR. Sequencer: Illumina HiSeq 4000. To build TCR beta libraries, CDR3 regions were amplified by Arm-PCR using iRepertoire HTBI primers. The public reads were reprocessed in TCRdb via fastp at Q25 and MiXCR, keeping in-frame beta chains. Each CDR3 protein appears once, grouped with its most common genes and DNA. Across this sample there are about 440,000 distinct CDR3 sequences, with 15% seen only once. Jointly, the top ten make up over 15% of the sample. Reading the label with the study, this specimen's time point is: newly diagnosed GD, antithyroid drugs for less than 3 months. RNA was extracted from PBMCs in TRIzol for both TCR sequencing and RNA sequencing. The same sample was also used in a study of T cells in Graves' hyperthyroidism and ophthalmopathy.

Sample: peripheral blood mononuclear cells (PBMCs), taken at new diagnosis, from a patient treated with antithyroid drugs. The origin of the receptors is a woman in her 30s with Graves disease. Donor details come from another sample of the same person, matched by shared clones.

This clonotype was picked up many times. The chain employs TRBV12-3 or TRBV12-4 and TRBJ1-2, with D perhaps TRBD1 (6 bases). The CDR3 is 11 amino acids. The V end was cut by 6 bases, the J end by 8 bases, with 10 bases between. The CDR3 spells CASSRGRGYTF. CDR3 nucleotides: TGTGCCAGCAGCAGGGGCCGCGGCTACACCTTC.

The genes are TRBV24-1 and TRBJ1-5; D gene ambiguous. CDR1 is KGHDR and CDR2 is SFDVKD in the germline V gene. V gave up 3 bases and J gave up 0 bases, with 8 bases separating them. This CDR3 contains 15 residues. The DNA of the CDR3 is TGTGCCACCAGTGATCATCAACGTAGCAATCAGCCCCAGCATTTT. Translating gives CATSDHQRSNQPQHF.

This clonotype has ten or more counts. The rearrangement joins TRBV27 to TRBJ2-7; 9 nucleotides align to TRBD2. The CDR3 consists of 16 residues. The trim removed 2 bases at V and 4 bases at J, leaving 9 bases unmatched. In germline, CDR1 is MNHEY, CDR2 SMNVEV (reference sequence). Written as DNA, the CDR3 is TGTGCCAGCAGTTTAAAGGCGACTAGCGGCCTTTACGAGCAGTACTTC. It is translated as CASSLKATSGLYEQYF.

This clonotype was observed many times. The chain links TRBV13 to TRBJ2-3; 7 bases align to TRBD2. The germline V gene encodes CDR1 PRHDT and CDR2 FYEKMQ (reference sequence). This CDR3 has 16 amino acids. After removal of 5 bases from V and 2 bases from J, the junction contained 10 bases not matched to a gene. CDR3 sequence (DNA): TGTGCCAGCAGCACATGGACTAGGCCCCTCACAGATACGCAGTATTTT. It yields the protein CASSTWTRPLTDTQYF.

The CDR3 spells CASSLTEWTSGRASPISYNEQFF. CDR3 bases: TGTGCCAGCAGCTTAACAGAGTGGACTAGCGGGAGGGCCTCTCCGATTTCCTACAATGAGCAGTTCTTC. The rearrangement links TRBV7-9 to TRBJ2-1; 15 positions agree with TRBD2. With 2 bases clipped from V and 1 base from J, the junction kept 18 bases outside the gene matches. Germline loops: CDR1 SEHNR, CDR2 FQNEAQ (reference sequence). There are 23 residues in the CDR3.

This clonotype appeared many times. In DNA form, the CDR3 reads TGTGCCAGCAGAAACGCGTCAGAGACCCAGTACTTC. Residues: CASRNASETQYF. The chain combines TRBV12-3 or TRBV12-4 with TRBJ2-5; D gene ambiguous. This CDR3 spans 12 amino acids. V lost 6 bases, J lost 4 bases, and 9 bases lay in between.

This clonotype was seen a few times. The chain has TRBV11-2 and TRBJ1-4; D not certain. Per germline, CDR1 SGHAT and CDR2 FQNNGV. There are 13 residues in the CDR3. With 3 bases removed from V and 7 bases from J, the gap between germline ends came to 9 bases. The CDR3 is CASSLGGSEKLFF. The CDR3 region has the DNA TGTGCCAGCAGCTTGGGAGGGAGTGAAAAACTGTTTTTT.

V usage is TRBV10-3 and J usage is TRBJ1-5; 9 bases line up with TRBD1. The CDR3 runs to 15 residues. V was pared by 6 bases and J by 4 bases, with 7 bases of the junction left unmatched. CDR1 is ENHRY and CDR2 is SYGVKD in the germline V gene. The CDR3 sequence is CAIRAGQGQNQPQHF. For the CDR3, the DNA is TGTGCCATCAGGGCTGGACAGGGGCAAAATCAGCCCCAGCATTTT.

This clonotype came up a few times. The chain joins TRBV12-5 to TRBJ2-7; D ambiguous. The germline V gene encodes CDR1 LGHNT and CDR2 FRNRAP. The CDR3 has 14 residues. V lost 2 bases and J 5 bases, leaving 13 bases between the germline ends. The CDR3 nucleotides are TGTGCTAGTGGTTTGATCGCCTCGCCGGACGAGCAGTACTTC. Its translation is CASGLIASPDEQYF.

The sample holds many counts of this clonotype. This rearrangement joins TRBV9 to TRBJ2-5; D might be TRBD2 (6 bases). V was shortened by 0 bases and J by 1 base, with 10 bases between the two germline ends. The CDR3 runs 15 residues. Germline loops: CDR1 SGDLS, CDR2 YYNGEE. The CDR3 is CASSVVAGFQETQYF. Written as DNA, the CDR3 is TGTGCCAGCAGCGTAGTTGCGGGGTTCCAAGAGACCCAGTACTTC.

The V call is TRBV28, the J call TRBJ2-4, with D possibly being TRBD1 (6 bases). The CDR3 spans 13 residues. The V and J ends lost 2 bases and 11 bases respectively, with 13 bases between them. CDR1 is MDHEN and CDR2 is SYDVKM in the germline V gene. CDR3 DNA sequence: TGTGCCAGCAGTTTAGGAAGGTGGGGGCTTCAGTACTTC. Protein product: CASSLGRWGLQYF.

A few counts support this clonotype. The genes are TRBV24-1 and TRBJ2-3; maybe TRBD2 (6 bases). CDR3 size: 13 residues. V was clipped by 5 bases and J by 2 bases, with 7 bases between them. In germline, CDR1 is KGHDR, CDR2 SFDVKD. The CDR3 nucleotides read TGTGCCACCAGTGCGGGAGCCACAGATACGCAGTATTTT. Translated: CATSAGATDTQYF.

The J gene is TRBJ2-3, the V gene TRBV4-2, with D possibly matching TRBD2 (5 bases). Between the trimmed V and J ends, which lost 0 bases and 1 base, there was a span of 14 bases. The CDR3 is 17 residues long. Germline V gives CDR1 LGHNA, CDR2 YNFKEQ. CDR3 loop: CASSQEWRASGTDTQYF. In nucleotides, the CDR3 is TGTGCCAGCAGCCAAGAATGGCGGGCGTCCGGCACAGATACGCAGTATTTT.

This clonotype was seen at least ten times. The chain carries TRBV5-1 and TRBJ1-5; D uncertain. CDR3 length equals 15 residues. V was cut by 1 base and J by 4 bases, with 12 bases left in between. Germline V gene sequence: CDR1 SGHRS, CDR2 YFSETQ. The CDR3 coding sequence is TGCGCCAGCAGCTTGTTGGCGGGAAATAATCAGCCCCAGCATTTT. Translating it yields CASSLLAGNNQPQHF.

This clonotype was counted ten times or more. The J gene is TRBJ1-5, the V gene TRBV12-3 or TRBV12-4; D call uncertain. Deletions cut 3 bases from V and 3 bases from J, with 12 bases between. This CDR3 is built from 15 residues. The CDR3 DNA sequence: TGTGCCAGCAGTTTTCAAGCACAACCCAATCAGCCCCAGCATTTT. Protein: CASSFQAQPNQPQHF.

This clonotype was seen at least ten times. CDR3 DNA sequence: TGCAGTGCTAGAGTTATGGGGGGGCTGAACACTGAAGCTTTCTTT. Amino acid sequence: CSARVMGGLNTEAFF. The V call is TRBV20-1, the J call TRBJ1-1; D may be TRBD1 (6 bases). V lost 1 base and J 0 bases, leaving 12 bases between the germline ends. This CDR3 region has 15 residues. Per germline, CDR1 DFQATT and CDR2 SNEGSKA (reference sequence).

This clonotype has ten or more counts. The rearrangement uses TRBV9 and TRBJ2-7; 11 nucleotides align to TRBD2. Looked up from germline, CDR1 is SGDLS and CDR2 is YYNGEE. This CDR3 has 15 amino acids. V lost 0 bases and J lost 1; bases outside the gene matches: 0. The CDR3 sequence is CASSVGLAGSYEQYF. The CDR3, as DNA: TGTGCCAGCAGCGTAGGACTAGCGGGGTCCTACGAGCAGTACTTC.

This rearrangement joins TRBV19 to TRBJ2-2, with D perhaps assigned TRBD1 or TRBD2 (7 bases each). Germline CDR1 is LNHDA and CDR2 is SQIVND (reference sequence). The CDR3 extends over 17 amino acids. Trimming cost V 4 bases and J 4 bases, with 19 bases left between them. The CDR3 DNA follows: TGTGCCAGTAGTAACGTCAGGGGGGTAGCGGGCACCGGGGAGCTGTTTTTT. This encodes CASSNVRGVAGTGELFF.

The rearrangement links TRBV5-1 to TRBJ2-5; possible D gene TRBD2, 5 bases. Deletions cut 0 bases from V and 1 base from J, with 10 bases between. The CDR3 contains 15 residues. CDR1 is SGHRS, CDR2 YFSETQ, per germline. The CDR3 is CASSLAGRTQETQYF. In DNA form, the CDR3 reads TGCGCCAGCAGCTTGGCGGGGAGAACCCAAGAGACCCAGTACTTC. The whole variable domain, remainder taken from reference TRBV5-1 and TRBJ2-5, is KAGVTQTPRYLIKTRGQQVTLSCSPISGHRSVSWYQQTPGQGLQFLFEYFSETQRNKGNFPGRFSGRQFSNSRSEMNVSTLELGDSALYLCASSLAGRTQETQYFGPGTRLLVL.

This clonotype was seen more than once but under ten times. The rearrangement links TRBV4-2 to TRBJ1-4, with D uncertain. This CDR3 contains 17 residues. CDR1 is LGHNA and CDR2 is YNFKEQ in the germline V gene. V lost 4 bases to trimming and J lost 6 bases, with 21 bases between them. In nucleotides, the CDR3 is TGTGCCAGCAGCCCCCTTAAAATAAGTGTCGGAGATGAAAAACTGTTTTTT. It yields the protein CASSPLKISVGDEKLFF.

This clonotype came up many times. The chain uses TRBV28 and TRBJ2-7, with TRBD1 matching 9 bases. The CDR3 has 15 residues. The junction had 7 bases not matched to a gene; V was cut back by 7 bases and J by 0 bases. Per germline, CDR1 MDHEN and CDR2 SYDVKM. CDR3 nucleotides: TGTGCCAGCACCCAAGGGGACAGGGACTCCTACGAGCAGTACTTC. It yields the protein CASTQGDRDSYEQYF.

In its sample, this clonotype was seen many times. The CDR3 region is CASSEDKNRANEQFF. The CDR3 bases are TGTGCCAGCAGTGAAGATAAAAACAGGGCCAATGAGCAGTTCTTC. This chain uses TRBV6-1 with TRBJ2-1, with D perhaps TRBD1 (6 bases). V dropped 1 base and J dropped 6 bases, with 13 bases sitting between them. Germline-derived CDR1 and CDR2 are MNHNS and SASEGT. This CDR3 comprises 15 residues.